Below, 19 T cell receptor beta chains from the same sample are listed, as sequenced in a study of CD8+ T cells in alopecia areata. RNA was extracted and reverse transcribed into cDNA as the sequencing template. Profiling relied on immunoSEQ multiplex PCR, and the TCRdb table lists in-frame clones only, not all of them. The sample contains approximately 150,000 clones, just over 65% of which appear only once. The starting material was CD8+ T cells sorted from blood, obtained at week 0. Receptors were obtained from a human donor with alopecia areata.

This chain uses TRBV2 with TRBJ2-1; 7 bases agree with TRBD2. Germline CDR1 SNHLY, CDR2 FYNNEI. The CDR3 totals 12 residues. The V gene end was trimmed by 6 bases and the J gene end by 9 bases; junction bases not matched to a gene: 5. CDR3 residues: CASRGTGGEQFF. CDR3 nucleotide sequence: TGTGCCAGCAGGGGTACGGGAGGTGAGCAGTTCTTC.

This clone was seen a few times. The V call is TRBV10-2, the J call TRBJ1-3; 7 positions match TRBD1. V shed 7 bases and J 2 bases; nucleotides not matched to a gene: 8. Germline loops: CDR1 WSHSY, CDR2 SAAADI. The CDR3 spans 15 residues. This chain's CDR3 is CASIPSDRPGNTIYF. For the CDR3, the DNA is TGCGCCAGCATCCCATCGGACAGGCCTGGAAACACCATATATTTT.

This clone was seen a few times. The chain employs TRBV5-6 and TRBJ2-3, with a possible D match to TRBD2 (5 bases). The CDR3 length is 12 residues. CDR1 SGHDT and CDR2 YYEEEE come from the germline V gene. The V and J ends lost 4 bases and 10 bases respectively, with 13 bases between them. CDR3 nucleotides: TGTGCCAGCAGCGGCGGGTACAGCGCGCAGTATTTT. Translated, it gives CASSGGYSAQYF.

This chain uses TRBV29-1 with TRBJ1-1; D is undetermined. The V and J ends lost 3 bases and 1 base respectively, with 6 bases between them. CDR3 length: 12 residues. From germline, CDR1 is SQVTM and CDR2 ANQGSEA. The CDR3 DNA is TGCAGCGTTGAGGAAGCGAACACTGAAGCTTTCTTT. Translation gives CSVEEANTEAFF. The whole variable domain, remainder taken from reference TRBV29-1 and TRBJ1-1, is SAVISQKPSRDICQRGTSLTIQCQVDSQVTMMFWYRQQPGQSLTLIATANQGSEATYESGFVIDKFPISRPNLTFSTLTVSNMSPEDSSIYLCSVEEANTEAFFGQGTRLTVV.

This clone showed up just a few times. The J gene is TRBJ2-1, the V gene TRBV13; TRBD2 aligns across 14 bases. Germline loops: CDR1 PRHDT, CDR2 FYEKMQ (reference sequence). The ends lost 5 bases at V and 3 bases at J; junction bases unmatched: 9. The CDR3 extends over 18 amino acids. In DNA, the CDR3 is TGTGCCAGCAGCCCAGGACTAGCGGGGGGAAGAAACTACAATGAGCAGTTCTTC. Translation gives CASSPGLAGGRNYNEQFF.

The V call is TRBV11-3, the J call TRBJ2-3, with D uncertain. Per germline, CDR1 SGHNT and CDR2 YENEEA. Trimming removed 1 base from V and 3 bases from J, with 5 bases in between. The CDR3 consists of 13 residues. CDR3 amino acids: CASSLGVTDTQYF. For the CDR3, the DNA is TGTGCCAGCAGCTTAGGGGTTACAGATACGCAGTATTTT.

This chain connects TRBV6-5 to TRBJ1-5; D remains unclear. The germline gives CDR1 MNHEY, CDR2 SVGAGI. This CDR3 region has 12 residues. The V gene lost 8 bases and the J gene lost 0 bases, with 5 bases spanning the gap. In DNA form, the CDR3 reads TGTGCCAGCGGTCATAGCAATCAGCCCCAGCATTTT. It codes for CASGHSNQPQHF.

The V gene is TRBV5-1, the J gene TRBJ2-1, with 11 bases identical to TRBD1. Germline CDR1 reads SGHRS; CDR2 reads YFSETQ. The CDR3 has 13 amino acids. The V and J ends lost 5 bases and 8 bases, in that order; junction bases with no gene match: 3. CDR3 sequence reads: CASSWTGGDEQFF. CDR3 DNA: TGCGCCAGCAGTTGGACAGGGGGCGATGAGCAGTTCTTC.

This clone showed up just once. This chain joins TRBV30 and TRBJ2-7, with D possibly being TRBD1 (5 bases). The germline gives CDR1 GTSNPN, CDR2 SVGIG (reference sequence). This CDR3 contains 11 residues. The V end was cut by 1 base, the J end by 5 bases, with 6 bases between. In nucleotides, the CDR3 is TGTGCCTGGAGTGAGGGGAACGAGCAGTACTTC. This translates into CAWSEGNEQYF. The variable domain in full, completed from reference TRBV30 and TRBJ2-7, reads SQTIHQWPATLVQPVGSPLSLECTVEGTSNPNLYWYRQAAGRGLQLLFYSVGIGQISSEVPQNLSASRPQDRQFILSSKKLLLSDSGFYLCAWSEGNEQYFGPGTRLTVT.

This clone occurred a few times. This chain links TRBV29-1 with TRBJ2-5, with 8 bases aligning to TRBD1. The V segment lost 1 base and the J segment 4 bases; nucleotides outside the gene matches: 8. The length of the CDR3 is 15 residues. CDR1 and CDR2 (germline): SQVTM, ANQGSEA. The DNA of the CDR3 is TGCAGCGTTGAAGTCCGGACAGGGCGGGGAGAGACCCAGTACTTC. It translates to CSVEVRTGRGETQYF.

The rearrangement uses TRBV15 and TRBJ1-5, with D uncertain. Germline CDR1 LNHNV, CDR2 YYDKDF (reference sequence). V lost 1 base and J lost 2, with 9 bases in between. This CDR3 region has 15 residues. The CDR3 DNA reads TGTGCCACCAGCAGAGTGTTTGATGGCAATCAGCCCCAGCATTTT. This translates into CATSRVFDGNQPQHF.

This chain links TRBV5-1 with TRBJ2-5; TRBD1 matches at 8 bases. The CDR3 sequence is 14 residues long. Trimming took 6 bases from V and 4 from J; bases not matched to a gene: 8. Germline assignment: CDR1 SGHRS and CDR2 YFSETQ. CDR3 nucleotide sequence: TGCGCCAGCAATCAGGACAGGGTTAGAGAGACCCAGTACTTC. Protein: CASNQDRVRETQYF.

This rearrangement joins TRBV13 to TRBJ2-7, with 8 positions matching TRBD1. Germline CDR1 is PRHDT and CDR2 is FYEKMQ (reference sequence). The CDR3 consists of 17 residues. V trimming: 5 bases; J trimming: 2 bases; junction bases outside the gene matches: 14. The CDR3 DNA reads TGTGCCAGCAGCCCCCCACGTGGGACAGGTGACGCCTACGAGCAGTACTTC. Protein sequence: CASSPPRGTGDAYEQYF.

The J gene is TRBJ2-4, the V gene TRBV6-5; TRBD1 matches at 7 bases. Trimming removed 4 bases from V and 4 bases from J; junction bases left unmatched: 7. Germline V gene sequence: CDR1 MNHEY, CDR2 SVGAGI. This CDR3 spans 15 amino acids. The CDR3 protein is CASSFSTGIKNIQYF. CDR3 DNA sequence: TGTGCCAGCAGTTTTTCGACAGGGATTAAAAACATTCAGTACTTC.

The CDR3 region has the DNA TGCAGCGTCGCAACGGGACTTTCGACGTACAATGAGCAGTTCTTC. Its translation is CSVATGLSTYNEQFF. The rearrangement uses TRBV29-1 and TRBJ2-1; possibly TRBD2 for D (6 bases). V lost 6 bases and J lost 4, with 19 bases in between. Germline CDR1 and CDR2: SQVTM and ANQGSEA. The CDR3 has 15 amino acids.

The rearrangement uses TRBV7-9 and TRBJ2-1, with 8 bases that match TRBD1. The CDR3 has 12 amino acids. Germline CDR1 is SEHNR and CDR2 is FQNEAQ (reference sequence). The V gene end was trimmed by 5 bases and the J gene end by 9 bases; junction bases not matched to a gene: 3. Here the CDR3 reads CASSQGATEQFF. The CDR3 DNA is TGTGCCAGCAGCCAGGGGGCAACTGAGCAGTTCTTC.

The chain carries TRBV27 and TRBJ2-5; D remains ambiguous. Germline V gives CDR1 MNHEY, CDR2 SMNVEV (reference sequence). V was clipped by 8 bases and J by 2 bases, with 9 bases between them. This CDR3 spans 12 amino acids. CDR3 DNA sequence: TGTGCCAGCGGATACCAACAAGAGACCCAGTACTTC. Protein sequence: CASGYQQETQYF.

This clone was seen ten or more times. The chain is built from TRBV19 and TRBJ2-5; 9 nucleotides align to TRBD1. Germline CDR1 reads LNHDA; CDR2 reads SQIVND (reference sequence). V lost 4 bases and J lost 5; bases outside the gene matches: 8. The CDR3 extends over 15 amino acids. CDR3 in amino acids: CASSSGTGRRETQYF. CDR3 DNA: TGTGCCAGTAGTAGCGGGACAGGGCGTAGGGAGACCCAGTACTTC.

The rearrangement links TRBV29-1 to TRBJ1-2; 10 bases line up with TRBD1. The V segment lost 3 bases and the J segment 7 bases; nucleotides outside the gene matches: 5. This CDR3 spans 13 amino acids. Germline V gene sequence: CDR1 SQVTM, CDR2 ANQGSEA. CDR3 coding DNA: TGCAGCGTTGATGGGGACAGGGGTTCTGGCTACACCTTC. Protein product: CSVDGDRGSGYTF.